This T cell receptor beta chain comes out of a study of blood T cell repertoires in COVID-19. Study details: Sources were T cells, B-cell-depleted T cells, or PBMCs; the material itself was cDNA or gDNA.

Across about two dozen US areas, participants ranged in age from roughly 18 to 95 years. Assignments of participants to cohorts depended upon their own reported clinical history. Two negative PCRs, clearance, or symptom resolution had been documented for recovered Cohort 3 donors. The CDR3 is made up of 14 amino acids. Per the germline V gene, CDR1 is LNHDA and CDR2 is SQIVND (reference sequence). A note on this clone: One junction end does not reproduce the germline sequence, and a read error may be involved.

Produced via immunoSEQ multiplex PCR; TCRdb's table is partial and in-frame only. The data show some 350,000 clones, more than 80% seen once. Sequenced input: PBMCs or T cells enriched from blood (not recorded which). The TCR was taken from a man aged 18 to 30 who had recovered from COVID-19. This sequence joins TRBV19 and TRBJ1-1, with unresolved D. The CDR3 DNA is TGTGCCAGTAAGAAGAGAGGGTTGAACCCTGAAGCTTTCTTT. This encodes CASKKRGLNPEAFF.